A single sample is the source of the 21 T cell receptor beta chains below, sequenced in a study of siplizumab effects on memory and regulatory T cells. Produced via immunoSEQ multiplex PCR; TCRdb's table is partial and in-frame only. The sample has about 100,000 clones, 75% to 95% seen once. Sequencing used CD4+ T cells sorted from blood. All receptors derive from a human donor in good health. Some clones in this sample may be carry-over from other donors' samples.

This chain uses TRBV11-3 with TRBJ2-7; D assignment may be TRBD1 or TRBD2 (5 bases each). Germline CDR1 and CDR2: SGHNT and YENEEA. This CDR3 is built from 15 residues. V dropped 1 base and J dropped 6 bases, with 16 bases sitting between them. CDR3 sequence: CASSLGGRGEGEQYF. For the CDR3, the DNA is TGTGCCAGCAGCTTAGGGGGCCGGGGTGAGGGCGAGCAGTACTTC.

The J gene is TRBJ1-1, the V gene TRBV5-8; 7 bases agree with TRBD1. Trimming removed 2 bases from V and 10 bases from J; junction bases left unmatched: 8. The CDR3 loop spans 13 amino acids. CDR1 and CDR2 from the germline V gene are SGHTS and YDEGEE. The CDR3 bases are TGTGCCAGCAGCTTATACAGGGGAGGGAGAGCTTTCTTT. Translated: CASSLYRGGRAFF.

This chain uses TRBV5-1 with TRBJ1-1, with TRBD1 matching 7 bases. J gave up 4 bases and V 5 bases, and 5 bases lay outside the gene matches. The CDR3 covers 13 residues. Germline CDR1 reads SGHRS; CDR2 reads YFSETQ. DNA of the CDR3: TGCGCCAGCAGTCGACAGGGTATCACTGAAGCTTTCTTT. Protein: CASSRQGITEAFF.

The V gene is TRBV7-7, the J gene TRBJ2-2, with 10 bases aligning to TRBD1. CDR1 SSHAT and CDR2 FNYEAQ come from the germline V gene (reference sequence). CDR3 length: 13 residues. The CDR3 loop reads CASGDRGTGELFF. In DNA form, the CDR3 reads TGTGCTAGCGGGGACAGGGGCACCGGGGAGCTGTTTTTT.

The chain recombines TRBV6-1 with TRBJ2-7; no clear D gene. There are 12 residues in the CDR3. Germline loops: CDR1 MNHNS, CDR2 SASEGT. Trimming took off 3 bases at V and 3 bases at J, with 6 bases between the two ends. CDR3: CASSDLIYEQYF. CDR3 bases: TGTGCCAGCAGTGACCTAATCTACGAGCAGTACTTC.

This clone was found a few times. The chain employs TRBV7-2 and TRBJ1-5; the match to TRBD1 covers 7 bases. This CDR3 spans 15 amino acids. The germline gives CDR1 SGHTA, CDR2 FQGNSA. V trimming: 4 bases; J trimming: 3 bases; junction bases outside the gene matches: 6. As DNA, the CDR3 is TGTGCCAGCAGCTCGCGGACAGGTGTCAATCAGCCCCAGCATTTT. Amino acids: CASSSRTGVNQPQHF.

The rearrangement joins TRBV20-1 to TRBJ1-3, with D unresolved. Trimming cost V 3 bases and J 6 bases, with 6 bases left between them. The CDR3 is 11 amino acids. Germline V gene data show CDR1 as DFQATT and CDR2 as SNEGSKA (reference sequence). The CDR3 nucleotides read TGCAGTGCTAGGAGCCTAAACACCATATATTTT. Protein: CSARSLNTIYF.

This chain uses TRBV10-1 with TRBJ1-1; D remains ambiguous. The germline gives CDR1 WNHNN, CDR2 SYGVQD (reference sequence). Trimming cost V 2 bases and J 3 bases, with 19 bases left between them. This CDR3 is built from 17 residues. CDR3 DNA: TGCGCCAGCAGTGAGGGCGAGGACTACCCTGCCGACACTGAAGCTTTCTTT. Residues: CASSEGEDYPADTEAFF.

The CDR3 spells CASLTGLNQPQHF. Written as DNA, the CDR3 is TGTGCCAGCCTAACAGGTTTGAATCAGCCCCAGCATTTT. V gene TRBV6-6 combines with J gene TRBJ1-5, with TRBD1 as a possible D gene (5 bases). Looked up from germline, CDR1 is MNHNY and CDR2 is SVGAGI (reference sequence). The length of the CDR3 is 13 residues. Deletions cut 8 bases from V and 4 bases from J, with 12 bases between.

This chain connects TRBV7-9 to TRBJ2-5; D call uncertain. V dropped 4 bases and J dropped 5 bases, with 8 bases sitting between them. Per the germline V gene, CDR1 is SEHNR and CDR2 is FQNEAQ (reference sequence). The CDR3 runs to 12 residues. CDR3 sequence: CASSSPRETQYF. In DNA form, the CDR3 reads TGTGCCAGCAGCTCCCCTCGCGAGACCCAGTACTTC.

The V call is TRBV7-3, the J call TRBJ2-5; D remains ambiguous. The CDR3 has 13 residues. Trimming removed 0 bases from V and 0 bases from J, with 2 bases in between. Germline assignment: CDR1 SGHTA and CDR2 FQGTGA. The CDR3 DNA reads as TGTGCCAGCAGCTTAACGTACCAAGAGACCCAGTACTTC. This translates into CASSLTYQETQYF.

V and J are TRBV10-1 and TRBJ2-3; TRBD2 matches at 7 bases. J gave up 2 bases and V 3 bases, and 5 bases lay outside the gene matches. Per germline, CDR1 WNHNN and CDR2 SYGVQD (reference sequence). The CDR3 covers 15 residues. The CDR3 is CASSDWLAATDTQYF. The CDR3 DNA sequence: TGCGCCAGCAGTGATTGGCTAGCGGCCACAGATACGCAGTATTTT.

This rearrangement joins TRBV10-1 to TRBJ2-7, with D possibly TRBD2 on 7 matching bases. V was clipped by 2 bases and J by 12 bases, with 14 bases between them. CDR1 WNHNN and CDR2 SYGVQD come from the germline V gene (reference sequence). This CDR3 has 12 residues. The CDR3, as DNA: TGCGCCAGCAGTGAGGAGGGGGGGAGGCGGTACTTC. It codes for CASSEEGGRRYF.

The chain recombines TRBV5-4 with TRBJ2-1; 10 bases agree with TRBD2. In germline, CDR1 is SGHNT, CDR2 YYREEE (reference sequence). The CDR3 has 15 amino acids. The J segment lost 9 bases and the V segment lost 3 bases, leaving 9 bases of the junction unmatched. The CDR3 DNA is TGTGCCAGCAGCTCTAGCGGGAGCGCTGGCACTGAGCAGTTCTTC. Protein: CASSSSGSAGTEQFF.

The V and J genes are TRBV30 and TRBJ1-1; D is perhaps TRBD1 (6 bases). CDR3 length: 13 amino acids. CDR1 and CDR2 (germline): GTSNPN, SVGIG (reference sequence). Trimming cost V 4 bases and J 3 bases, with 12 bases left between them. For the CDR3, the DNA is TGTGCCTGGAAGGGGGGGCCCTACACTGAAGCTTTCTTT. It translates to CAWKGGPYTEAFF.

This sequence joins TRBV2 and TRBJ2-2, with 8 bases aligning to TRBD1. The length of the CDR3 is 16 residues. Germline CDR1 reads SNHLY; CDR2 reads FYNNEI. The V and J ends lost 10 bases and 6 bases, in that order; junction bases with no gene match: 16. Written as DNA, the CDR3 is TGTGCCACAGTAACTGGTGACAGGGGTTTCGCCGGGGAGCTGTTTTTT. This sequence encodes CATVTGDRGFAGELFF.

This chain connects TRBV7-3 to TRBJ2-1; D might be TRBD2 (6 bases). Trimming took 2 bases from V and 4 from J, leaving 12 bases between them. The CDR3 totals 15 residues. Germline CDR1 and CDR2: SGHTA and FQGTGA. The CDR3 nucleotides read TGTGCCAGCAGCTTACAAGGGAGGAGGTACAATGAGCAGTTCTTC. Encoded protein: CASSLQGRRYNEQFF. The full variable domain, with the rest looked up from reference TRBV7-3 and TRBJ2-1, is GAGVSQTPSNKVTEKGKYVELRCDPISGHTALYWYRQSLGQGPEFLIYFQGTGAADDSGLPNDRFFAVRPEGSVSTLKIQRTERGDSAVYLCASSLQGRRYNEQFFGPGTRLTVL.

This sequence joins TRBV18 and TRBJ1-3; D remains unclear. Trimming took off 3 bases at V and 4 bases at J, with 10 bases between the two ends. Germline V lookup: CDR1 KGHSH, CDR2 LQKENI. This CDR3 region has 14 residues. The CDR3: CASSPTADGNTIYF. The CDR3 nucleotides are TGTGCCAGCTCACCCACCGCGGACGGAAACACCATATATTTT.

CDR3 amino acids: CASSILTGFAYEQYF. In DNA, the CDR3 is TGTGCCAGTAGTATACTCACAGGGTTCGCCTACGAGCAGTACTTC. The chain uses TRBV19 and TRBJ2-7; D may be TRBD1 (6 bases). Germline V CDR1 and CDR2: LNHDA, SQIVND (reference sequence). The CDR3 has 15 residues. V lost 2 bases, J lost 2 bases, and 13 bases lay in between.

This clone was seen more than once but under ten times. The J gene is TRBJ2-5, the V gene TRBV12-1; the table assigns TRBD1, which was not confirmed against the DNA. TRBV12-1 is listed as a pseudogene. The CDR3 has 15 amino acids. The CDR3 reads CASSQNGQNQETQYF. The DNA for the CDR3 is TGTGCCAGCAGCCAGAACGGACAGAACCAAGAGACCCAGTACTTC.

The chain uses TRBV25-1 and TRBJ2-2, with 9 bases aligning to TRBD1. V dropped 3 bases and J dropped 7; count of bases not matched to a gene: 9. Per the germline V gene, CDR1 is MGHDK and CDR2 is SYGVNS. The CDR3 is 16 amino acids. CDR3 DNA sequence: TGTGCCAGCAGTGATAGACAGGGGGGTGCGGGCGGGGAGCTGTTTTTT. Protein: CASSDRQGGAGGELFF.